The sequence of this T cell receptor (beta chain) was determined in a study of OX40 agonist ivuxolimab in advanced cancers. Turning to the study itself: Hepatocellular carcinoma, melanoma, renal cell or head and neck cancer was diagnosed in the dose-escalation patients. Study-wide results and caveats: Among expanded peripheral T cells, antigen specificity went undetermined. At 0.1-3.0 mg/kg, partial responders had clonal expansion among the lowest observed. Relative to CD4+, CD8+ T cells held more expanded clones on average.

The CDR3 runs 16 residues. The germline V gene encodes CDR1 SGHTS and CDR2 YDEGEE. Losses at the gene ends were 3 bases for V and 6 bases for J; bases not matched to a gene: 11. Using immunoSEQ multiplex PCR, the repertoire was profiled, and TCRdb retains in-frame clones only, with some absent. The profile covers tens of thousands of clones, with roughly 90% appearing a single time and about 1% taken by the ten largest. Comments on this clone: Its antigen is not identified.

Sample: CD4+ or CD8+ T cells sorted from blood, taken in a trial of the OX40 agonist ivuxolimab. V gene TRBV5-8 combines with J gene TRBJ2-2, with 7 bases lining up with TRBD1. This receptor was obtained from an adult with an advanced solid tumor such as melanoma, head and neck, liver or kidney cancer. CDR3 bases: TGTGCCAGCAGCTGGCATGACAGGGCCACGCCCGGGGAGCTGTTTTTT. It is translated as CASSWHDRATPGELFF.